The next 21 T cell receptor beta chains were all read from a single sample in a study of monozygotic twins with inflammatory bowel disease. With the 5' RACE reads reprocessed, TCRdb shows one record per CDR3 protein and no DNA. The clone table shows a few hundred thousand distinct CDR3 sequences, with the ten largest holding roughly 2.6%. The material sequenced was blood. These receptors originate from a human donor with ulcerative colitis or Crohn's disease, or a healthy co-twin of an affected twin (not recorded which).

The V call is TRBV27, the J call TRBJ2-1. This CDR3 spans 14 amino acids. Germline CDR1 MNHEY, CDR2 SMNVEV (reference sequence). CDR3 loop: CASSFLATYNEQFF.

The genes are TRBV12-3 or TRBV12-4 and TRBJ2-7; TCRdb indicates TRBD1, and absent DNA this call remains unverified. This CDR3 spans 15 amino acids. CDR3 amino acids: CASTPQGASSYEQYF.

J is TRBJ1-3 and V is TRBV7-2. CDR1 is SGHTA, CDR2 FQGNSA, per germline. The CDR3 length is 14 residues. The CDR3 loop is CASSIQTTGNTIYF.

Here the CDR3 reads CASSQEVQGGSLEQYF. The J gene is TRBJ2-7, the V gene TRBV4-1; with no DNA, the TCRdb D assignment of TRBD2 cannot be verified. This CDR3 has 16 amino acids. Germline V lookup: CDR1 MGHRA, CDR2 YSYEKL.

The rearrangement joins TRBV7-9 to TRBJ1-4. Germline V gives CDR1 SEHNR, CDR2 FQNEAQ (reference sequence). The CDR3 has 14 residues. CDR3: CASSSWPNNEKLFF.

The V and J genes are TRBV19 and TRBJ2-7; lacking DNA, the TRBD2 call made by TCRdb goes unchecked. The germline CDR1 and CDR2 sequences are LNHDA and SQIVND (reference sequence). The CDR3 runs 15 residues. The CDR3 protein is CASSIGGGISYEQYF.

The J gene is TRBJ1-5, the V gene TRBV5-1; TCRdb names TRBD1, which stays unverified in the absence of DNA. Germline V gene data show CDR1 as SGHRS and CDR2 as YFSETQ. The CDR3 covers 14 residues. This CDR3 is CASSLDGTNQPQHF.

The chain combines TRBV27 with TRBJ1-2. Germline-derived CDR1 and CDR2 are MNHEY and SMNVEV (reference sequence). This CDR3 has 13 amino acids. The CDR3 protein is CASSLRGGSGYTF.

The rearrangement links TRBV5-6 to TRBJ1-2; TCRdb indicates TRBD1, and absent DNA this call remains unverified. Germline V gene data show CDR1 as SGHDT and CDR2 as YYEEEE. This CDR3 has 14 residues. CDR3 in amino acids: CASSSRDIGYGYTF.

This rearrangement joins TRBV7-9 to TRBJ2-3. CDR1 and CDR2 (germline): SEHNR, FQNEAQ (reference sequence). CDR3 length equals 13 residues. The CDR3 protein is CASSPGAEDTQYF.

The rearrangement uses TRBV5-1 and TRBJ1-1; there is no DNA to check the TCRdb D call of TRBD1. The germline V gene has CDR1 SGHRS and CDR2 YFSETQ. This CDR3 comprises 17 residues. The CDR3 is CASSATPPGTLNTEAFF.

The J gene is TRBJ2-5, the V gene TRBV6-2 or TRBV6-3; TCRdb proposes TRBD1, but this gene call is untestable without DNA. The CDR3 is 19 amino acids. Per the germline V gene, CDR1 is MNHEY and CDR2 is SVGEGT. The CDR3 region is CASSYSTRDTLGGQETQYF.

The chain carries TRBV7-9 and TRBJ1-5. In germline, CDR1 is SEHNR, CDR2 FQNEAQ (reference sequence). The length of the CDR3 is 14 residues. CDR3 sequence reads: CAGTANNSNQPQHF. Combining the CDR3 with reference TRBV7-9 and TRBJ1-5 gives the whole variable domain DTGVSQNPRHKITKRGQNVTFRCDPISEHNRLYWYRQTLGQGPEFLTYFQNEAQLEKSRLLSDRFSAERPKGSFSTLEIQRTEQGDSAMYLCAGTANNSNQPQHFGDGTRLSIL.

The chain employs TRBV6-5 and TRBJ2-5; without DNA, the TCRdb call of TRBD2 cannot be checked. Germline V CDR1 and CDR2: MNHEY, SVGAGI. CDR3 length: 15 residues. The CDR3 spells CASSYSSTGRETQYF.

The chain is built from TRBV13 and TRBJ2-3; the D gene TCRdb calls, TRBD2, cannot be checked with no DNA. Looked up from germline, CDR1 is PRHDT and CDR2 is FYEKMQ (reference sequence). The CDR3 has 18 residues. The CDR3 protein is CASSLKKLASRGTDTQYF.

The V and J genes are TRBV7-2 and TRBJ2-3; the TRBD2 assignment by TCRdb is unverifiable without DNA. Germline V gene data show CDR1 as SGHTA and CDR2 as FQGNSA. The CDR3 extends over 16 amino acids. This CDR3 is CASSSRTSGGIDTQYF.

The chain combines TRBV14 with TRBJ1-2; there is no DNA to check the TCRdb D call of TRBD1. Germline lookup yields CDR1 SGHDN and CDR2 FVKESK. This CDR3 contains 13 residues. The CDR3 loop is CASSQGTGYGYTF.

The rearrangement joins TRBV20-1 to TRBJ1-3; no DNA is available, so the TRBD1 call from TCRdb remains unchecked. There are 18 residues in the CDR3. Looked up from germline, CDR1 is DFQATT and CDR2 is SNEGSKA (reference sequence). CDR3 in amino acids: CSARDSLSGQGLRDTIYF.

The chain links TRBV12-3 or TRBV12-4 to TRBJ2-7. CDR3 length equals 14 residues. This CDR3 is CASTHDRTPYEQYF.

The rearrangement joins TRBV18 to TRBJ2-5; TCRdb selects TRBD1, and the lack of DNA leaves this call unchecked. The CDR3 covers 14 residues. The germline gives CDR1 KGHSH, CDR2 LQKENI. CDR3 region: CASSRDRGQETQYF.

V gene TRBV4-3 combines with J gene TRBJ2-2. The CDR3 loop spans 15 amino acids. Germline V lookup: CDR1 LGHNA, CDR2 YSLEER. The CDR3 spells CASSQVGASTGELFF.